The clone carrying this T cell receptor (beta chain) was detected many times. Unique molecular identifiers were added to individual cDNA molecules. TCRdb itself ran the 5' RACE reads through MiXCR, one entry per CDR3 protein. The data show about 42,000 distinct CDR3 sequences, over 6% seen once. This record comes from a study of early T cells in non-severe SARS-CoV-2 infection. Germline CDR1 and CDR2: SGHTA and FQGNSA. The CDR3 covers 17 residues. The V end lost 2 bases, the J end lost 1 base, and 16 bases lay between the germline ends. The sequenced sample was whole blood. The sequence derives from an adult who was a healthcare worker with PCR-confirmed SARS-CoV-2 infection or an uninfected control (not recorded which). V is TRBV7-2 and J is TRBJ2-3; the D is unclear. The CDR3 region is CASSLHLGYEGTDTQYF. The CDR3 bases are TGTGCCAGCAGCTTACACCTCGGCTATGAGGGCACAGATACGCAGTATTTT.